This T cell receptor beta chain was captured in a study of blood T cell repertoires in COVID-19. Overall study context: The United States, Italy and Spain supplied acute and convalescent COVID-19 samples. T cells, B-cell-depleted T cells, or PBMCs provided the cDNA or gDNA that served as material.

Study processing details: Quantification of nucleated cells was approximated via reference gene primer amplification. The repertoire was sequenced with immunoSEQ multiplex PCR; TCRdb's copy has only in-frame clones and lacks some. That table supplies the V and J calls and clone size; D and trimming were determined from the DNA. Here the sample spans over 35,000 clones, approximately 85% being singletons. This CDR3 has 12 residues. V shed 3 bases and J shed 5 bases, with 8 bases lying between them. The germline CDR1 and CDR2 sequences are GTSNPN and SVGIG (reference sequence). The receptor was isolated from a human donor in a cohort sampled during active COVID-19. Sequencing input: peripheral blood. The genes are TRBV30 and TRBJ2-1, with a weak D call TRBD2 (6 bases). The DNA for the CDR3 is TGTGCCTGGAGACTAGCCGACAATGAGCAGTTCTTC. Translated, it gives CAWRLADNEQFF.